A selection of T cell receptor beta chains follows, all from one sample in a study of T cell changes during pregnancy in multiple sclerosis. Sequencing used immunoSEQ multiplex PCR; TCRdb keeps in-frame clones, though not all of them. Among about 69,000 clones, roughly 91% were seen once, and the ten largest hold about 0.3%. The specimen was CD4+ T cells from peripheral blood mononuclear cells, collected in the third trimester of pregnancy. These receptor sequences come from a female donor in good health, enrolled as a control in a pregnancy study. Both conserved end residues are part of each CDR3. The D gene is left open where the match is weak. The size of a clone is reported for some rows only, either as once, few or many, or as a class for expanded clones.

d_gene,abundance,v_gene,j_gene,CDR3aa,CDR3nt
-,-,TRBV19,TRBJ1-5,CASSILDGTGRQPQHF,TGTGCCAGTAGTATCCTCGATGGCACAGGGCGTCAGCCCCAGCATTTT
TRBD1,-,TRBV2,TRBJ2-5,CASSEALGSRTGQETQYF,TGTGCCAGCAGTGAAGCACTGGGGAGTCGGACAGGGCAAGAGACCCAGTACTTC
-,-,TRBV7-2,TRBJ1-1,CASSFSGDLNTEAFF,TGTGCCAGCAGCTTTTCCGGTGATTTGAACACTGAAGCTTTCTTT
-,-,TRBV25-1,TRBJ2-3,CASSPGVSTDTQYF,TGTGCCAGCAGCCCGGGGGTGAGCACAGATACGCAGTATTTT
-,once,TRBV18,TRBJ1-4,CASSLIRGENEKLFF,TGTGCCAGCTCACTGATCAGGGGCGAAAATGAAAAACTGTTTTTT
-,-,TRBV7-9,TRBJ1-5,CASSLLGDGQPQHF,TGTGCCAGCAGCCTCCTAGGGGATGGTCAGCCCCAGCATTTT
-,-,TRBV10-3,TRBJ1-1,CATIWGSMNTEAFF,TGTGCCACTATCTGGGGCAGCATGAACACTGAAGCTTTCTTT
TRBD1,-,TRBV2,TRBJ1-5,CASSKFPGQGARGNQPQHF,TGTGCCAGCAGTAAATTCCCGGGACAGGGGGCGCGAGGCAATCAGCCCCAGCATTTT
-,once,TRBV9,TRBJ2-7,CASSVGHIDSYEQYF,TGTGCCAGCAGCGTGGGACATATAGACTCCTACGAGCAGTACTTC
TRBD1,few,TRBV2,TRBJ1-1,CASRRDRGDPEAFF,TGTGCCAGCAGGAGGGACAGGGGAGATCCTGAAGCTTTCTTT
-,-,TRBV30,TRBJ1-1,CAWKTGGMNTEAFF,TGTGCCTGGAAGACAGGTGGAATGAACACTGAAGCTTTCTTT
TRBD2,-,TRBV19,TRBJ2-1,CATQTSGGAREQFF,TGTGCCACCCAGACTAGCGGGGGGGCGCGAGAGCAGTTCTTC
TRBD1,-,TRBV15,TRBJ1-1,CATSGGGRMTEAFF,TGTGCCACCAGCGGAGGGGGCAGAATGACTGAAGCTTTCTTT
-,-,TRBV5-5,TRBJ2-7,CASSLEQGRNYEQYF,TGTGCCAGCAGCTTGGAACAGGGGAGGAACTACGAGCAGTACTTC
TRBD2,-,TRBV28,TRBJ2-3,CASSLSKGGTDTQYF,TGTGCCAGCAGTTTATCCAAGGGAGGGACAGATACGCAGTATTTT
TRBD1,-,TRBV7-2,TRBJ1-2,CASSPSTGGYENYGYTF,TGTGCCAGCAGCCCTTCGACAGGGGGTTACGAGAACTATGGCTACACCTTC
-,-,TRBV27,TRBJ2-5,CASSPRRQETQYF,TGTGCCAGCAGTCCCAGGCGCCAAGAGACCCAGTACTTC
TRBD1,-,TRBV12-5,TRBJ1-5,CASGQSGTGAQHF,TGTGCTAGTGGTCAATCCGGGACAGGGGCCCAGCATTTT
TRBD1,-,TRBV5-4,TRBJ2-3,CASSVGGTGTDTQYF,TGTGCCAGCAGCGTGGGTGGGACAGGGACAGATACGCAGTATTTT
-,-,TRBV5-1,TRBJ1-2,CASSGESFNYGYTF,TGCGCCAGCAGCGGAGAGAGCTTTAACTATGGCTACACCTTC
TRBD1,-,TRBV7-2,TRBJ1-4,CASSPEGARANEKLFF,TGTGCCAGCAGTCCTGAGGGGGCGCGGGCTAATGAAAAACTGTTTTTT
TRBD1,-,TRBV7-2,TRBJ1-6,CASSATGGRGNSPLHF,TGTGCCAGCAGCGCTACAGGGGGAAGAGGGAATTCACCCCTCCACTTT
TRBD1,-,TRBV30,TRBJ2-7,CAWGTGGHEQYF,TGTGCCTGGGGGACAGGGGGCCACGAGCAGTACTTC
TRBD1,-,TRBV5-1,TRBJ2-3,CASSRDRVTDTQYF,TGCGCCAGCAGCCGGGACAGGGTGACAGATACGCAGTATTTT
TRBD1,-,TRBV14,TRBJ1-2,CASWDGTGGALVHGYTF,TGTGCCAGCTGGGACGGGACAGGGGGCGCGTTGGTCCATGGCTACACCTTC
TRBD1,-,TRBV27,TRBJ1-4,CASSWGTGRSPNEKLFF,TGTGCCAGCAGTTGGGGGACAGGGAGGTCTCCTAATGAAAAACTGTTTTTT